A selection of T cell receptor beta chains follows, all from one sample in a study of graft-versus-host responses after intestinal transplantation. Sequenced by immunoSEQ multiplex PCR; TCRdb stores in-frame clones only, minus some. The repertoire holds just over 85,000 clones, with just under 95% as singletons. No cognate antigen is known for these TCRs. Sequencing used unstimulated CD8+ T cells sorted from spleen or lymph node cells, obtained before transplant. The receptors were sampled from a human donor who was the organ donor for an intestinal transplant. The CDR3 runs from the conserved cysteine through the conserved F or W. The D gene is left open where the match is weak. Some rows have no size entry. The others give once, few or many, or a class for an expanded clone.

-	TRBD1	TRBJ1-1	TRBV5-1	TGCGCCAGCAGCTTGAAGGCAGTCTGGGACAGGGTGGGTTTTATTCCCGCTGAAGCTTTCTTT	CASSLKAVWDRVGFIPAEAFF
-	-	TRBJ2-3	TRBV27	TGTGCCAGCAGTTTTGGCACCACAGATACGCAGTATTTT	CASSFGTTDTQYF
-	-	TRBJ1-4	TRBV6-1	TGTGCCAGCAGTGAATCGGGATCAACTAATGAAAAACTGTTTTTT	CASSESGSTNEKLFF
-	-	TRBJ1-4	TRBV6-5	TGTGCCAGCAGGGACACCTACTTTGAAAAACTGTTTTTT	CASRDTYFEKLFF
-	-	TRBJ1-1	TRBV19	TGTGCCAGTAACCTTAGGGGGGGTGAAGCTTTCTTT	CASNLRGGEAFF
-	-	TRBJ1-2	TRBV6-1	TGTGCCAGCAGTGAAGACGGTGCAGGCAACTACTATGGCTACACCTTC	CASSEDGAGNYYGYTF
-	TRBD1	TRBJ2-7	TRBV5-6	TGTGCCAGCAGCTCGAACAGGGGGCTCGAGCAGTACTTC	CASSSNRGLEQYF
-	-	TRBJ2-6	TRBV27	TGTGCCAGCAGCCGACCAGGGGTAGGTGGGGCCAACGTCCTGACTTTC	CASSRPGVGGANVLTF
-	TRBD2	TRBJ2-1	TRBV25-1	TGTGCCAGCAGTCCTTCGGGGCGGGGGTTGAGTGAGCAGTTCTTC	CASSPSGRGLSEQFF
-	TRBD1	TRBJ1-1	TRBV19	TGTGCCAGTAGTATAGGGACAGGGCACACTGAAGCTTTCTTT	CASSIGTGHTEAFF
-	-	TRBJ2-7	TRBV7-9	TGTGCCAGCAGCTCACTCGGGGACGAGCAGTACTTC	CASSSLGDEQYF
few	TRBD1	TRBJ2-7	TRBV7-2	TGTGCCAGCAGCTTGGGGACAGCGATTTCCGAGCAGTACTTC	CASSLGTAISEQYF
-	TRBD1	TRBJ2-7	TRBV4-1	TGCGCCAGCAGCCAAGATCCTGGACAGGGGCCCTACGAGCAGTACTTC	CASSQDPGQGPYEQYF
-	-	TRBJ1-1	TRBV7-2	TGTGCCAGCAGCTTAGACTGGCCGGGGGGTGGTACTGAAGCTTTCTTT	CASSLDWPGGGTEAFF
-	-	TRBJ2-7	TRBV27	TGTGCCAGCGGACAACCCTACGAGCAGTACTTC	CASGQPYEQYF
-	TRBD1	TRBJ1-2	TRBV9	TGTGCCAGCAGCGCGGGGGACAGGACAGTCTATGGCTACACCTTC	CASSAGDRTVYGYTF
-	TRBD2	TRBJ2-1	TRBV10-3	TGTGCCATCAGTGAACTAGCGGGGGGGCTCATTGAGCAGTTCTTC	CAISELAGGLIEQFF
-	TRBD1	TRBJ2-5	TRBV11-2	TGTGCCAGCAGCGTCTACAGGGGTGAGACCCAGTACTTC	CASSVYRGETQYF
-	TRBD2	TRBJ2-1	TRBV4-1	TGCGCCAGCAGCCGAACACGACTAGCGGGGGTCCACAATGAGCAGTTCTTC	CASSRTRLAGVHNEQFF
few	-	TRBJ1-6	TRBV19	TGTGCCAGTAGTGGGCTACAGGGACGGGATTCACCCCTCCACTTT	CASSGLQGRDSPLHF
-	-	TRBJ2-2	TRBV6-6	TGTGCCTCCACTGCGAACACCGGGGAGCTGTTTTTT	CASTANTGELFF
-	TRBD1	TRBJ1-1	TRBV6-5	TGTGCCAGCAGTTCCGAACAGGGGTCGGACACTGAAGCTTTCTTT	CASSSEQGSDTEAFF
-	-	TRBJ1-5	TRBV21-1	TGTGCCAGCAGCTCGGGGACAGGGAAGGGCAATCAGCCCCAGCATTTT	CASSSGTGKGNQPQHF
-	-	TRBJ1-1	TRBV7-9	TGTGCCAGCAGCTCCCGGGGGAACACTGAAGCTTTCTTT	CASSSRGNTEAFF
-	TRBD1	TRBJ1-2	TRBV7-9	TGTGCCAGCAGCCTTGGACAGGGGGCAAGAGGCTACACCTTC	CASSLGQGARGYTF
-	TRBD2	TRBJ2-1	TRBV27	TGTGCCAGCAGCCCACAGTCTTGGGGAGCGGGAGAGCAGTTCTTC	CASSPQSWGAGEQFF
few	-	TRBJ1-4	TRBV28	TGTGCCAGCAGTTTAGAGAATTATGAAAAACTGTTTTTT	CASSLENYEKLFF
-	-	TRBJ2-7	TRBV2	TGTGCCAGCCGGGGCTACGAGCAGTACTTC	CASRGYEQYF
once	TRBD2	TRBJ2-1	TRBV5-4	TGTGCCAGCAGCTTGGGACTAGCGGTAGACAATGAGCAGTTCTTC	CASSLGLAVDNEQFF
few	-	TRBJ2-1	TRBV29-1	TGCAGCGTTGAGGATGAGGGCCGTAGCTCCTACAATGAGCAGTTCTTC	CSVEDEGRSSYNEQFF
once	-	TRBJ1-1	TRBV27	TGTGCCAGCAGTCCGCGGGGAACTGAAGCTTTCTTT	CASSPRGTEAFF
-	TRBD2	TRBJ2-7	TRBV27	TGTGCCAGCAGTCTAGCGGGCGGACCCTACGAGCAGTACTTC	CASSLAGGPYEQYF
-	-	TRBJ1-4	TRBV11-2	TGTGCCAGCAGCTACTTCCTTCCCCGAGGGAGGGGGAATGAAAAACTGTTTTTT	CASSYFLPRGRGNEKLFF
-	-	TRBJ2-5	TRBV4-1	TGCGCCAGCAGCCAATTTGCGCTACAAGAGACCCAGTACTTC	CASSQFALQETQYF
-	-	TRBJ1-1	TRBV30	TGTGCCTGGAGTGAGGCAGGTAACACTGAAGCTTTCTTT	CAWSEAGNTEAFF
-	TRBD2	TRBJ2-7	TRBV19	TGTGCCAGTAGTATGGGACTAGCGGGGGCGTACGAGCAGTACTTC	CASSMGLAGAYEQYF
-	-	TRBJ1-3	TRBV4-3	TGCGCCAGCAGCCAAGTTGTCCAGGGTTTAGGTGGAAACACCATATATTTT	CASSQVVQGLGGNTIYF
-	-	TRBJ2-3	TRBV6-5	TGTGCCAGTCGGTCCGACACAGATACGCAGTATTTT	CASRSDTDTQYF
-	TRBD1	TRBJ1-2	TRBV29-1	TGCAGCGTTGAAGATCGTTGGGACAGGAACTATGGCTACACCTTC	CSVEDRWDRNYGYTF
-	-	TRBJ1-5	TRBV19	TGTGCCAGTAGTATCTACGGTGCAAGCAATCAGCCCCAGCATTTT	CASSIYGASNQPQHF
-	-	TRBJ2-1	TRBV5-1	TGCGCCAGCAGCTGGAACTACAGGGAAAATGAGCAGTTCTTC	CASSWNYRENEQFF
-	TRBD2	TRBJ2-3	TRBV5-4	TGTGCCAGCAGCCCAGCGGGGGGCAAGGCAGATACGCAGTATTTT	CASSPAGGKADTQYF
-	-	TRBJ2-7	TRBV28	TGTGCCAGCAGTTTATTTAGGACTGGAGGCTACGAGCAGTACTTC	CASSLFRTGGYEQYF
-	-	TRBJ1-1	TRBV5-6	TGTGCCAGCAGCTTGGGCTGGACAGACACCAACACTGAAGCTTTCTTT	CASSLGWTDTNTEAFF
once	-	TRBJ1-4	TRBV29-1	TGCTGCGTCGGGGGTGGGGAAAAACTGTTTTTT	CCVGGGEKLFF
-	-	TRBJ1-4	TRBV9	TGTGCCAGCAGCGTAGATTCGGGTATGACTAATGAAAAACTGTTTTTT	CASSVDSGMTNEKLFF
once	-	TRBJ2-3	TRBV29-1	TGCAGCGTTGACCTTTCTAGCTCAGATACGCAGTATTTT	CSVDLSSSDTQYF
-	TRBD1	TRBJ2-3	TRBV19	TGTGCCAGTAGTATCCCGGACAGGGGGATCACAGATACGCAGTATTTT	CASSIPDRGITDTQYF
-	-	TRBJ1-4	TRBV4-3	TGCGCCAGCAGCCAAGAGGTGTTCGTCAGGTCAACTAATGAAAAACTGTTTTTT	CASSQEVFVRSTNEKLFF
-	-	TRBJ2-7	TRBV19	TGTGCCAGTAATCCAGGGGGGAGCTACGAGCAGTACTTC	CASNPGGSYEQYF
once	-	TRBJ1-1	TRBV7-2	TGTGCCAGCAGCTTAGGTAGCACGGAGAGGAACACTGAAGCTTTCTTT	CASSLGSTERNTEAFF
-	-	TRBJ2-7	TRBV15	TGTGCCACCAGCACGCCCCTGTGCGTGGTCTCCTACGAGCAGTACTTC	CATSTPLCVVSYEQYF
few	TRBD1	TRBJ1-4	TRBV4-3	TGCGCCAGCAGCCAAGGTCTGGGACAGAGAGGAGAAAAACTGTTTTTT	CASSQGLGQRGEKLFF
-	TRBD2	TRBJ2-3	TRBV4-3	TGCGCCAGCAGCCAGTTACTAGCGGGGGGCCCCACAGATACGCAGTATTTT	CASSQLLAGGPTDTQYF
-	TRBD1	TRBJ2-7	TRBV4-3	TGCGCCAGCAGCCAAGGAATCTGGGACAGGGTCGAGCAGTACTTC	CASSQGIWDRVEQYF
-	-	TRBJ2-7	TRBV13	TGTGCCAGCAGCCCACTAGGACAGACCAAGGACGAGCAGTACTTC	CASSPLGQTKDEQYF
-	TRBD1	TRBJ2-2	TRBV25-1	TGTGCCAGCAGTGCGACAGGGTACGGCGGGGAGCTGTTTTTT	CASSATGYGGELFF